Below, 2 T cell receptor beta chains from the same sample are listed, as sequenced in a study of response to subunit inactivated influenza vaccine. Each CDR3 protein is one row after TCRdb ran MiXCR on the RT-PCR reads. The table has about 570,000 distinct CDR3 sequences, about 11% seen once. These data also formed part of another study, on T cells expressing NK-cell markers. That work states: The authors generated TCR beta cDNA through 5'RACE template switching with UMIs.

Sequencing was performed on PBMCs from blood, taken on the day of vaccination. The receptors were gathered from a man in his fifties or sixties who received an inactivated influenza vaccine.

CDR3 sequence: CASRLAVRPRSYEQYF. In DNA form, the CDR3 reads TGTGCAAGTCGCTTAGCGGTTAGGCCCCGCTCCTACGAGCAGTACTTC. The genes are TRBV12-2 and TRBJ2-7; the table's D call TRBD1 went unverified against the DNA. TRBV12-2 is a known pseudogene. The CDR3 extends over 16 amino acids.

There are many counts of this clonotype. The chain couples TRBV7-9 to TRBJ1-2, with 7 bases matching TRBD1. The CDR3 has 14 amino acids. J lost 5 bases, V lost 4 bases, and 7 bases had no gene match. The germline V gene has CDR1 SEHNR and CDR2 FQNEAQ (reference sequence). The CDR3, as DNA: TGTGCCAGCAGCTCTTCCGGGACAGATTATGGCTACACCTTC. This codes for CASSSSGTDYGYTF.